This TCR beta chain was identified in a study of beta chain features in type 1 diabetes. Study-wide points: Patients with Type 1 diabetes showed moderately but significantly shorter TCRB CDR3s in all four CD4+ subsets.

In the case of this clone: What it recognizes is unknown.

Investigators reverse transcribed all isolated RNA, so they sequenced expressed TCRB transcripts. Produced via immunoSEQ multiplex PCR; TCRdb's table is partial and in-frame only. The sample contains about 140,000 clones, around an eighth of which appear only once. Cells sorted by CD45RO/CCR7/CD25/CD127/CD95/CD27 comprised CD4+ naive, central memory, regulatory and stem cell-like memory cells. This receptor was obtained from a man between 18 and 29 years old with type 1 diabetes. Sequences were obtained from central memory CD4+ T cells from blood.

In nucleotides, the CDR3 is TGTGCCAGCAGCTTGGACTCGGGTATCGAGAATGAGCAGTTCTTC. Encoded protein: CASSLDSGIENEQFF. The chain combines TRBV5-4 with TRBJ2-1; no firm D call. Germline values: CDR1 SGHNT, CDR2 YYREEE (reference sequence). This CDR3 spans 15 amino acids. V was clipped by 0 bases and J by 7 bases, with 14 bases between them.